This TCR beta chain was recovered during a study of cytomegalovirus exposure and HLA in healthy donors. Overall study results and limits: In an earlier analysis, productive rearrangement rates for most beta V segments clustered near 87% or 30%. Some public TCRs appeared in many individuals, while most sequences were rare. It was in a later analysis that TCR association rates were seen to vary by HLA locus, highest for DRB1 and lowest for HLA-C. Across all donors, roughly uniform sequencing depth was an assumption of the presence/absence analyses.

CDR3 length: 19 amino acids. Germline CDR1 reads LGHNA; CDR2 reads YSLEER. V shed 0 bases and J 3 bases; nucleotides not matched to a gene: 12. The study ran its PCR with 60 Vbeta and 13 Jbeta primers. Only in-frame clones appear in the TCRdb table, and some are missing; sequencing was by immunoSEQ multiplex PCR. This repertoire comprises roughly 51,000 clones; its ten largest clones make up 6.1%. About this clone itself: Its antigen is currently unknown.

Sequencing was performed on PBMCs. This clonotype originated in a male donor in good health and CMV-seropositive. The chain recombines TRBV4-3 with TRBJ2-3, with 10 positions matching TRBD2. CDR3 sequence (DNA): TGCGCCAGCAGCCAAGATTTGGCTAGCGGGGGTTTGAGGACAGATACGCAGTATTTT. Encoded protein: CASSQDLASGGLRTDTQYF.